This T cell receptor beta chain was profiled in a study of shared clonotypes between healthy human individuals. Background on the study: Two female and a few male donors aged 18 to 49 were enrolled.

CDR1 is SEHNR, CDR2 FQNEAQ, per germline (reference sequence). Trimming took off 1 base at V and 2 bases at J, with 10 bases between the two ends. The length of the CDR3 is 15 residues. In the sorted-subset replicate PCRs, 200 ng DNA, around 32,000 T cell genomes, was used. In the study's own analysis: Quality scores were absent from the junction-only immunoSEQ sequences, so filtering differed. The repertoire was sequenced with immunoSEQ multiplex PCR; TCRdb's copy has only in-frame clones and lacks some. V and J calls and clone size are as listed in that table; D and trimming were resolved from the DNA. The sample includes roughly 1,800,000 clones, approximately 94% of them seen just once. CD45RO-negative CD8 cells positively selected for CCR7 made up the naive population, which excluded terminally differentiated effector memory CD45RA+ cells.

Sequenced material: naive CD8+ T cells sorted from blood. The TCR originated in a man aged 18 to 30 in good health. This rearrangement joins TRBV7-9 to TRBJ2-3; D is undetermined. The CDR3 region has the DNA TGTGCCAGCAGCTTAGTGGTCGGGCTCACAGATACGCAGTATTTT. Residues: CASSLVVGLTDTQYF.